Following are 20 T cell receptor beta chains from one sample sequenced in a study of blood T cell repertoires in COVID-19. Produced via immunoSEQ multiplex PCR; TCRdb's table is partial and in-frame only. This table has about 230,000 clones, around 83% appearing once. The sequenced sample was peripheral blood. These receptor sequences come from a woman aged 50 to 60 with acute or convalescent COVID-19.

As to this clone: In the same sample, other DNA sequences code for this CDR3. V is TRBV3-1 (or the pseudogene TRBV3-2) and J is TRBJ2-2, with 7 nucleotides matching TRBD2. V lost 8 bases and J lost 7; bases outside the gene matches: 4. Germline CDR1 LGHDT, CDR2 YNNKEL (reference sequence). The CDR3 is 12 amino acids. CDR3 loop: CASGAGDGELFF. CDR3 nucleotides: TGTGCCAGCGGCGCGGGAGACGGGGAGCTGTTTTTT.

CDR3 region: CASSQATENYGYTF. CDR3 sequence (DNA): TGCGCCAGCAGCCAAGCGACAGAAAACTATGGCTACACCTTC. The rearrangement uses TRBV4-1 and TRBJ1-2; D possibly corresponds to TRBD1 (5 bases). The germline V gene has CDR1 MGHRA and CDR2 YSYEKL. Trimming stripped 1 base from V and 2 bases from J, with 8 bases between. The CDR3 is 14 amino acids.

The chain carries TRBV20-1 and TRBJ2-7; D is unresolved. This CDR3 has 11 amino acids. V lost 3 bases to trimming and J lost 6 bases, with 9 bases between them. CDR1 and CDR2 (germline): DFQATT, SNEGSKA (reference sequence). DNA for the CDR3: TGCAGTGCTAGCAAGACTCTCGAGCAGTACTTC. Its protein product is CSASKTLEQYF.

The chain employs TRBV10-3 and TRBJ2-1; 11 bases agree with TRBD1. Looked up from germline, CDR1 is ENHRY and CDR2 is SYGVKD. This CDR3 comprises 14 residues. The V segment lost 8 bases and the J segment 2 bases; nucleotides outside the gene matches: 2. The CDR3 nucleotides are TGTGCCATCGGACAGGGGGCGACCTACAATGAGCAGTTCTTC. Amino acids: CAIGQGATYNEQFF.

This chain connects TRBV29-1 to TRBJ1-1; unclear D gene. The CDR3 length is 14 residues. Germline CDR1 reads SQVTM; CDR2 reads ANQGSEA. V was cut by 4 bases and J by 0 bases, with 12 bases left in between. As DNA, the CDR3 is TGCAGCGTTGTTCTTCAAGCGGTGAACACTGAAGCTTTCTTT. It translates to CSVVLQAVNTEAFF.

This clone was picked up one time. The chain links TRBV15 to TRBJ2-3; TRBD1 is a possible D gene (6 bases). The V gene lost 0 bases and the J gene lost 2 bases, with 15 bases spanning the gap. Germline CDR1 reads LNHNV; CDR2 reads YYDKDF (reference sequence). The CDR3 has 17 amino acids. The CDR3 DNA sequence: TGTGCCACCAGCAGAGATCCAGCTGGGGGCCACACAGATACGCAGTATTTT. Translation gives CATSRDPAGGHTDTQYF.

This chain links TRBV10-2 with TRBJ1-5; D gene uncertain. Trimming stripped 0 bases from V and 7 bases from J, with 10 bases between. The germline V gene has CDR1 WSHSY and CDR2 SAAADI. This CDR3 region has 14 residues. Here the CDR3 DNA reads TGCGCCAGCAGTGAGTCGACGGTGGAGCAGCCCCAGCATTTT. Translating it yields CASSESTVEQPQHF.

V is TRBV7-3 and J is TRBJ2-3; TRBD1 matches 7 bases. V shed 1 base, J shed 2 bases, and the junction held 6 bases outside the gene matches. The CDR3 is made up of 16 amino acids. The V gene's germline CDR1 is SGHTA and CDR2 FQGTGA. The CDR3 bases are TGTGCCAGCAGCTTAAGTTCGGGGACAGACACAGATACGCAGTATTTT. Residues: CASSLSSGTDTDTQYF.

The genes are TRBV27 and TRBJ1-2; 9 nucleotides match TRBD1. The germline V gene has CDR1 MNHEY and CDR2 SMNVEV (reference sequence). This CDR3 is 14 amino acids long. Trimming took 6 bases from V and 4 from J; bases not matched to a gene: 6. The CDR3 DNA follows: TGTGCCAGCAGCACAGGGGGCAGTATCTATGGCTACACCTTC. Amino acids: CASSTGGSIYGYTF.

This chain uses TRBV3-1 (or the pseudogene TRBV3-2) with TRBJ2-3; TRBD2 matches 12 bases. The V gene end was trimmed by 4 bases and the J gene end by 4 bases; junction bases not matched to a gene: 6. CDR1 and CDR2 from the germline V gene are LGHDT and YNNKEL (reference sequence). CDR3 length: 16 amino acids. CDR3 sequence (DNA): TGTGCCAGCAGCCCTAGCGGGGGGGCCAACGCAGATACGCAGTATTTT. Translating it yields CASSPSGGANADTQYF.

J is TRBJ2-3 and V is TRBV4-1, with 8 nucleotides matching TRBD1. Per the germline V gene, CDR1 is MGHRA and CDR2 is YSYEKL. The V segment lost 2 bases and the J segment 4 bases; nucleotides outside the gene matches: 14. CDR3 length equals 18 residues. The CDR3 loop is CASSQPRSGQGKADTQYF. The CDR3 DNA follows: TGCGCCAGCAGCCAACCACGGTCAGGACAGGGTAAAGCAGATACGCAGTATTTT.

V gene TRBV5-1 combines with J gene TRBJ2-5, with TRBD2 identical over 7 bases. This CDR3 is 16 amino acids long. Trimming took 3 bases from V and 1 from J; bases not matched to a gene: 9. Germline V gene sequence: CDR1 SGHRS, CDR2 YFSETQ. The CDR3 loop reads CASSSIASGGQETQYF. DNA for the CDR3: TGCGCCAGCAGCTCTATAGCGTCGGGGGGCCAAGAGACCCAGTACTTC. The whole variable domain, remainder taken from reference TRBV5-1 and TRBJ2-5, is KAGVTQTPRYLIKTRGQQVTLSCSPISGHRSVSWYQQTPGQGLQFLFEYFSETQRNKGNFPGRFSGRQFSNSRSEMNVSTLELGDSALYLCASSSIASGGQETQYFGPGTRLLVL.

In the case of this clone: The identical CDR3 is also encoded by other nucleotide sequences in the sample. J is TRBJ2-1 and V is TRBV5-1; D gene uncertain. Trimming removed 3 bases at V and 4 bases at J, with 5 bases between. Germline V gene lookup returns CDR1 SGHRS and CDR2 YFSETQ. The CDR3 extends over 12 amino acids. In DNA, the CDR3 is TGCGCCAGCAGCTACAGTTACAATGAGCAGTTCTTC. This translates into CASSYSYNEQFF.

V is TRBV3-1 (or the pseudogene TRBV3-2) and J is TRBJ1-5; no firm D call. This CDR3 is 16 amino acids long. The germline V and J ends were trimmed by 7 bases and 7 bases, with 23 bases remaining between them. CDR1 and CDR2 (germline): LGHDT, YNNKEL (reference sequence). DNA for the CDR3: TGTGCCAGCACCCTGTTAATGGTATTGGGCACCCAGCCCCAGCATTTT. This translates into CASTLLMVLGTQPQHF.

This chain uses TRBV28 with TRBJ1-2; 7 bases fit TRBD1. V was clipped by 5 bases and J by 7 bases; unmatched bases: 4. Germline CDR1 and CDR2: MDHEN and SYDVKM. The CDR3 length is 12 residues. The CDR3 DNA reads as TGTGCCAGCAGTGAAACAGGGGCTGGCTACACCTTC. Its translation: CASSETGAGYTF.

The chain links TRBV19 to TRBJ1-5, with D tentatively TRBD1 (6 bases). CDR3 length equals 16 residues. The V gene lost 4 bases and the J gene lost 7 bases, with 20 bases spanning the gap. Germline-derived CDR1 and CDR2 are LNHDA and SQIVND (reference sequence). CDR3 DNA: TGTGCCAGTAGTACTCAGGGGACAAAATACGGCCAGCCCCAGCATTTT. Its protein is CASSTQGTKYGQPQHF.

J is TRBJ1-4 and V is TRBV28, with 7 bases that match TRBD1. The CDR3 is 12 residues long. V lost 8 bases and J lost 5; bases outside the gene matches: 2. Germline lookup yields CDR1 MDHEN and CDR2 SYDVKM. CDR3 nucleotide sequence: TGTGCCAGCCAGACAGGGAATGAAAAACTGTTTTTT. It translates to CASQTGNEKLFF. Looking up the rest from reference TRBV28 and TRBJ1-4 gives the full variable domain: DVKVTQSSRYLVKRTGEKVFLECVQDMDHENMFWYRQDPGLGLRLIYFSYDVKMKEKGDIPEGYSVSREKKERFSLILESASTNQTSMYLCASQTGNEKLFFGSGTQLSVL.

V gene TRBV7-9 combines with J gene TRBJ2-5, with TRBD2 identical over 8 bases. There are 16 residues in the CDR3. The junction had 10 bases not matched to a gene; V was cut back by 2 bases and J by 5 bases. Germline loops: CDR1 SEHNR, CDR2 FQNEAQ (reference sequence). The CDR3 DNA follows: TGTGCCAGCAGCTTAAGAAGCGGGAGTACGTGGGAGACCCAGTACTTC. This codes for CASSLRSGSTWETQYF.

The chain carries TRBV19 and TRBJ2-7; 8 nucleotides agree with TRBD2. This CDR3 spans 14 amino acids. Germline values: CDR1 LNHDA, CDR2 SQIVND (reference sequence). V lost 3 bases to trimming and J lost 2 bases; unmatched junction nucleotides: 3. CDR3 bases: TGTGCCAGTAGTATGGGACTAGACACCTACGAGCAGTACTTC. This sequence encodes CASSMGLDTYEQYF.

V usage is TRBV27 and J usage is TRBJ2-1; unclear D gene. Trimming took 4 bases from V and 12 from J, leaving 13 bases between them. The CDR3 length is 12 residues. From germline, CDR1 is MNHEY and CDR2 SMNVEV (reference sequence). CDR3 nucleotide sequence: TGTGCCAGCAGTTACCATCCCCGGAGGCAGTTCTTC. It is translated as CASSYHPRRQFF.